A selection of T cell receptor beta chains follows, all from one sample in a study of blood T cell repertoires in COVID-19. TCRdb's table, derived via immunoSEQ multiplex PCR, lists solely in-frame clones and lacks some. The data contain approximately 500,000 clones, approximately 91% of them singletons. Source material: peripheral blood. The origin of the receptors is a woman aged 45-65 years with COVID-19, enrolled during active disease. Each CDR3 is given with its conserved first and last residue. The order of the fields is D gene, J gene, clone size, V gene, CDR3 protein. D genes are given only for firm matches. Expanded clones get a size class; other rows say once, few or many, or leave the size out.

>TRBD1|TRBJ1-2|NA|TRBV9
CASSPNPGQGYGYTF
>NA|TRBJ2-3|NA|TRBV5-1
CASTWGFRGDTDTQYF
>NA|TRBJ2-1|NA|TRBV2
CASSWGDSSYNEQFF
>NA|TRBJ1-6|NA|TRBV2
CASSWGDNSPLHF
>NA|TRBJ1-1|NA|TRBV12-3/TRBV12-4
CASSVTGNTEAFF
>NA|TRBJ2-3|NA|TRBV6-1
CASSEALGGGTDTQYF
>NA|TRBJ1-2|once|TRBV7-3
CASSLRGDYGYTF
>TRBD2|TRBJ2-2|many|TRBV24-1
CATSAGLAGGLNTGELFF
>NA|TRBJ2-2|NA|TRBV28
CASSPTPAGEGGELFF
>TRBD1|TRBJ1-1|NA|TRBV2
CASRLHRDRVTEAFF
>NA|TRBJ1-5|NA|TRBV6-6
CASSYSTGPNQPQHF
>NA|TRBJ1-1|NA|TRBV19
CASSIQGASAFF
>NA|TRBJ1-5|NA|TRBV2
CASSEWEGTSGQPQHF
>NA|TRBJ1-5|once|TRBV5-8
CASSGRQAFQPQHF
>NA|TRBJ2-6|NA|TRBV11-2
CASSLDRIEARGANVLTF
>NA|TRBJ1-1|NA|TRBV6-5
CASSLPPGDTEAFF
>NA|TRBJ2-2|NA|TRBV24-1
CATSDSGGMSTGELFF
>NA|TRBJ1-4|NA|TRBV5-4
CASNDRGSPEKLFF
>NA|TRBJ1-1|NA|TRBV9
CASRALHTEAFF
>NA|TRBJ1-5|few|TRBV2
CASSADSSSQPQHF
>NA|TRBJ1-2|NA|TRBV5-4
CASSADIRGYTF
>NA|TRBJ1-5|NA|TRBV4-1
CASSPSLGGAGQPQHF
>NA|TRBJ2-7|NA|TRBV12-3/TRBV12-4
CASSFVQYEQYF
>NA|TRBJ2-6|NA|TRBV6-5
CASSQTDNVLTF
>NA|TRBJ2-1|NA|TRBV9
CASSVLGGSSYNEQFF
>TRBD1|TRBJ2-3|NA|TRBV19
CASSMGDRSTDTQYF
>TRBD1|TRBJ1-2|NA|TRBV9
CASSADRKSYGYTF
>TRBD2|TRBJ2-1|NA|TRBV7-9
CASSLPGGGLNNEQFF
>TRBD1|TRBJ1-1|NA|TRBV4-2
CASSQGQGNTEAFF
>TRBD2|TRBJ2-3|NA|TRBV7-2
CASSLGLAEARDTQYF
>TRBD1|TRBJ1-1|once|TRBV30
CASRTGGGTEAFF
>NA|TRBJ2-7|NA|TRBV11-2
CASSLRTGSYEQYF
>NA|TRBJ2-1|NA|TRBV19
CASSMEGDEQFF
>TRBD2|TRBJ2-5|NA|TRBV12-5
CASGKGLAGGETQYF
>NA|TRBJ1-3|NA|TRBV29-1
CSVDTGGNTIYF
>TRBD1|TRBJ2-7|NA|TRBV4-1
CASSPGTGRSYEQYF
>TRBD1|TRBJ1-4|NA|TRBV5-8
CASRIGTGKGTNEKLFF
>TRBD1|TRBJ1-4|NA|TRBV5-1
CASSSVPGQAGNEKLFF
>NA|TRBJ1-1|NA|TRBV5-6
CASSLGAEAFF
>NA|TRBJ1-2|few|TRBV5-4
CASRAADGNYGYTF
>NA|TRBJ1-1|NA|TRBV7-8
CASSPTRGRMNTEAFF
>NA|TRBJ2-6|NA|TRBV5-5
CASSLENRGTYSGANVLTF
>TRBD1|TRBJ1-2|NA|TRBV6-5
CASSLSGTGIYGYTF
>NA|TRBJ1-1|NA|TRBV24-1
CATRSAGPGSEAFF